This T cell receptor beta chain was observed in a study of T cell changes during pregnancy in multiple sclerosis (dated by TCRdb to between 2018 and 2021). Regarding the research as a whole: The study looked at changes in the T cell repertoire across pregnancy in women with multiple sclerosis.

Details on this clone: This receptor's antigen is unknown. No base-level quality is on record; no much larger clone is a single base apart. The same CDR3 also results from other DNA sequences found in this sample.

Trimming takes 0 bases from V and 3 bases from J, and the germline ends sit 4 bases apart. CDR1 SGHRS and CDR2 YFSETQ are derived from the germline V gene. The CDR3, cysteine through phenylalanine, is 12 amino acids long. Of all the DNA, just the CDR3 is kept, 36 bases in frame from base 1. Library creation used the immunoSEQ multiplex PCR assay. TCRdb carries this immuneACCESS record with in-frame sequences only. Its versions omit some clonotypes, under half of them owing to an unresolved V gene in the studies checked, with the rest unexplained. This sample gives approximately 70,000 clones in total; roughly 94% of them show up just once. The top ten constitute around 1.3% of the sample.

Here the sequenced sample was peripheral blood, taken in the second trimester of pregnancy. This receptor was taken from a female donor in good health, enrolled as a control in a pregnancy study. The sequence joins TRBV5-1 to TRBJ2-7; the D gene assignment is ambiguous. The DNA is TGCGCCAGCAGCTTGGACAACTACGAGCAGTACTTC. Its product reads: CASSLDNYEQYF.